This T cell receptor beta chain emerged from a study of blood T cells in healthy people across ages. Study background: Template-switching capture recovered about one barcoded beta molecule per two T cells.

Study-wide results and limits: For the donors, CMV status was unknown and possibly confounded expanded clonotype changes. A strong correlation between TCR beta diversity and naive T cell percentage was seen.

A sample-barcoded 5' primer and a J-beta primer mix were used in a second PCR of roughly 6 to 11 cycles. Using its own MiXCR run on the 5' RACE reads, TCRdb lists one record per CDR3 protein. The table shows about a million distinct CDR3 sequences, with roughly 50% occurring only once. This clonotype turned up a few times. What it binds is not known. The CDR3 loop spans 14 amino acids. V gave up 6 bases and J gave up 7 bases, with 16 bases separating them. Looked up from germline, CDR1 is SGHTA and CDR2 is FQGNSA. The sample consisted of blood. This receptor was obtained from a man aged 30 to 45 in good health. The V call is TRBV7-2, the J call TRBJ1-5; D is perhaps TRBD1 (5 bases). In DNA, the CDR3 is TGTGCCAGCAGTTTATCAACGGGGGGACAGCCCCAGCATTTT. Protein: CASSLSTGGQPQHF.